This record concerns one T cell receptor (beta chain) sequence. Beta-chain TCR cDNA was generated via 5'RACE template switching with UMIs. Using the 5' RACE reads, TCRdb records one entry per CDR3 protein without DNA. In all, the sample yields approximately 440,000 distinct CDR3 sequences. These data are taken from a study of T cells expressing NK-cell markers. Study-level information: Sorted CD3+CD56+NKG2C+, CD3+CD56+NKG2C- and CD3+CD56-NKG2C+ T cells provided the TCR beta repertoires.

CDR1 and CDR2 from the germline V gene are SGHDT and YYEEEE. The CDR3 length is 15 residues. The V gene is TRBV5-6, the J gene TRBJ2-1; TCRdb outputs TRBD1, but without DNA this stays unchecked. This receptor was obtained from a woman aged 45-65 years in good health. Material: blood T cells: a sorted CD56 or NKG2C T cell subset, CD4+ or CD8+ T cells, or bulk PBMC T cells (not recorded which). CDR3 loop: CASTIKQGVNNEQFF.